These 18 T cell receptor beta chains came from one sample sequenced in a study of a mutant IDH1 vaccine in newly diagnosed glioma. Produced via immunoSEQ multiplex PCR; TCRdb's table is partial and in-frame only. The profile covers fewer than 45,000 clones, with roughly 92% appearing a single time and over 15% taken by the ten largest. Time point: baseline, week 1 (first vaccination visit). Treatment noted: pre-vaccination baseline after standard-of-care therapy. Sequenced material: PBMCs, taken from a glioma patient treated with radiotherapy, temozolomide or both. The receptors shown here come from a man aged 18 to 30 with glioma.

The chain recombines TRBV27 with TRBJ2-3; 8 bases match TRBD1. From germline, CDR1 is MNHEY and CDR2 SMNVEV (reference sequence). CDR3 length: 15 residues. The V and J ends lost 6 bases and 3 bases, in that order; junction bases with no gene match: 8. The CDR3 loop is CASSRTGKRTDTQYF. As DNA, the CDR3 is TGTGCCAGCAGCCGGACAGGGAAGCGGACAGATACGCAGTATTTT.

In its sample, this clone was seen a few times. The V call is TRBV19, the J call TRBJ1-1; 8 bases are a match to TRBD1. CDR3 length: 14 amino acids. V gave up 4 bases and J gave up 6 bases; unmatched junction bases: 7. Germline assignment: CDR1 LNHDA and CDR2 SQIVND (reference sequence). The CDR3 DNA reads as TGTGCCAGTAGTACCATCGACAGGGGCCCTGAAGCTTTCTTT. This encodes CASSTIDRGPEAFF.

This chain connects TRBV15 to TRBJ2-5; 8 bases match TRBD2. This CDR3 has 15 residues. Trimming at V came to 1 base and at J to 5 bases, leaving 6 bases not matched to a gene. The V gene's germline CDR1 is LNHNV and CDR2 YYDKDF (reference sequence). For the CDR3, the DNA is TGTGCCACCAGCAGAGTAGCGGGGCCCAAGGAGACCCAGTACTTC. The encoded protein is CATSRVAGPKETQYF.

CDR3 protein: CASTRGGSGNTIYF. In DNA form, the CDR3 reads TGTGCCAGTACTCGGGGCGGCTCTGGAAACACCATATATTTT. The gene calls are TRBV19 and TRBJ1-3, with D possibly being TRBD1 (5 bases). The CDR3 length is 14 residues. V was trimmed by 7 bases and J by 0 bases, leaving 10 bases between them. Germline-derived CDR1 and CDR2 are LNHDA and SQIVND (reference sequence).

The chain is built from TRBV29-1 and TRBJ2-1; D perhaps matches TRBD2 (5 bases). Germline CDR1 reads SQVTM; CDR2 reads ANQGSEA. The CDR3 length is 16 residues. The V end was cut by 4 bases, the J end by 3 bases, with 19 bases between. The CDR3 nucleotides read TGCAGCGTTGTTCCAGCGGTCCCGAGTGGCTACAATGAGCAGTTCTTC. Its translation: CSVVPAVPSGYNEQFF.

The J gene is TRBJ2-7, the V gene TRBV6-5; D unclear. This CDR3 region has 11 residues. The germline V and J ends were trimmed by 2 bases and 2 bases, with 1 base remaining between them. Germline V gene sequence: CDR1 MNHEY, CDR2 SVGAGI. The CDR3 region has the DNA TGTGCCAGCAGTTACGCCTACGAGCAGTACTTC. Its translation is CASSYAYEQYF.

This clone was found once. The chain recombines TRBV28 with TRBJ2-2; no reliable D call. Germline V gene lookup returns CDR1 MDHEN and CDR2 SYDVKM. The CDR3 spans 13 residues. Trimming removed 7 bases at V and 6 bases at J, with 12 bases between. CDR3 residues: CASTPADAGELFF. In nucleotides, the CDR3 is TGTGCCAGCACACCTGCGGACGCCGGGGAGCTGTTTTTT.

The genes are TRBV7-9 and TRBJ2-3; D is ambiguous. With 2 bases removed from V and 2 bases from J, the gap between germline ends came to 11 bases. This CDR3 contains 15 residues. In germline, CDR1 is SEHNR, CDR2 FQNEAQ (reference sequence). CDR3 loop: CASSLNTGATDTQYF. DNA of the CDR3: TGTGCCAGCAGCTTAAATACGGGTGCCACAGATACGCAGTATTTT.

The J gene is TRBJ2-3, the V gene TRBV29-1, with D hard to call. V was cut by 1 base and J by 2 bases, with 7 bases left in between. CDR1 SQVTM and CDR2 ANQGSEA come from the germline V gene. This CDR3 contains 13 residues. For the CDR3, the DNA is TGCAGCGTTGAAGGATCACTCACAGATACGCAGTATTTT. Residues: CSVEGSLTDTQYF.

The chain employs TRBV6-6 and TRBJ1-3, with a weak D call TRBD1 (5 bases). Trimming removed 4 bases at V and 9 bases at J, with 13 bases between. The CDR3 loop spans 13 amino acids. CDR1 and CDR2 from the germline V gene are MNHNY and SVGAGI (reference sequence). The CDR3 spells CASSFEGLGTIYF. DNA of the CDR3: TGTGCCAGCAGTTTCGAGGGGCTCGGCACCATATATTTT.

The chain uses TRBV21-1 and TRBJ2-7; the table's D call, TRBD1, has no DNA check behind it. TRBV21-1 is a known pseudogene. There are 14 residues in the CDR3. The CDR3 sequence: CASSKTRQIYEQYF. The CDR3 DNA sequence: TGTGCCAGCAGCAAAACCCGACAGATCTACGAGCAGTACTTC.

This chain joins TRBV25-1 and TRBJ2-7; 8 bases map to TRBD1. The CDR3 length is 16 residues. Trimming removed 3 bases from V and 6 bases from J; junction bases left unmatched: 13. CDR1 is MGHDK and CDR2 is SYGVNS in the germline V gene. Written as DNA, the CDR3 is TGTGCCAGCAGTGATCCCTCCGGGACAGGTGATTTCGAGCAGTACTTC. Its protein product is CASSDPSGTGDFEQYF.

This clone was counted once. V usage is TRBV10-3 and J usage is TRBJ2-3; no clear D gene. Germline CDR1 reads ENHRY; CDR2 reads SYGVKD. CDR3 size: 16 residues. V gave up 2 bases and J gave up 0 bases, with 12 bases separating them. CDR3 sequence (DNA): TGTGCCATCAGTGAGCGCGGACGTGCTAGCACAGATACGCAGTATTTT. Its protein product is CAISERGRASTDTQYF.

The chain recombines TRBV7-2 with TRBJ1-2, with 8 bases lining up with TRBD1. Unmatched junction bases numbered 9, after V lost 5 bases and J lost 7 bases. The CDR3 is made up of 14 amino acids. The V gene's germline CDR1 is SGHTA and CDR2 FQGNSA. The CDR3 here is CASSPGQGGSGYTF. The CDR3 DNA follows: TGTGCCAGCAGCCCCGGACAGGGAGGTTCTGGCTACACCTTC. Full variable domain (outside the CDR3, taken from reference TRBV7-2 and TRBJ1-2): GAGVSQSPSNKVTEKGKDVELRCDPISGHTALYWYRQSLGQGLEFLIYFQGNSAPDKSGLPSDRFSAERTGGSVSTLTIQRTQQEDSAVYLCASSPGQGGSGYTFGSGTRLTVV.

This clone occurred a few times. The chain has TRBV4-2 and TRBJ2-7; the D gene is possibly TRBD1 (6 bases). Germline V lookup: CDR1 LGHNA, CDR2 YNFKEQ. Trimming removed 0 bases at V and 2 bases at J, with 11 bases between. CDR3 size: 15 residues. The CDR3, as DNA: TGTGCCAGCAGCCAAGATAGGAACAGGGCCTACGAGCAGTACTTC. Translated, it gives CASSQDRNRAYEQYF.

The chain links TRBV6-5 to TRBJ2-7; D could derive from TRBD1 or TRBD2 (5 bases each). Per the germline V gene, CDR1 is MNHEY and CDR2 is SVGAGI. V was clipped by 8 bases and J by 5 bases, with 7 bases between them. CDR3 length equals 10 residues. CDR3 amino acids: CASGTHEQYF. CDR3 in DNA: TGTGCCAGCGGGACCCACGAGCAGTACTTC.

This rearrangement joins TRBV5-1 to TRBJ2-5; D is tentatively TRBD1 or TRBD2 (5 bases each). Germline assignment: CDR1 SGHRS and CDR2 YFSETQ. Trimming took 2 bases from V and 0 from J, leaving 14 bases between them. The CDR3 is 16 amino acids. CDR3 loop: CASSFRGPQYQETQYF. CDR3 DNA sequence: TGCGCCAGCAGCTTTCGGGGACCCCAGTACCAAGAGACCCAGTACTTC.

The chain recombines TRBV13 with TRBJ1-1; D call uncertain. The V end lost 0 bases, the J end lost 5 bases, and 4 bases lay between the germline ends. The germline V gene has CDR1 PRHDT and CDR2 FYEKMQ (reference sequence). The CDR3 is 12 amino acids. The CDR3 sequence is CASSLGETEAFF. The CDR3 DNA follows: TGTGCCAGCAGCTTAGGGGAAACTGAAGCTTTCTTT.